The sequence of this T cell receptor (beta chain) was determined in a study of cytomegalovirus exposure and HLA in healthy donors. This PCR relied on a set of 60 Vbeta primers and 13 Jbeta primers. Sequencing used immunoSEQ multiplex PCR; TCRdb keeps in-frame clones, though not all of them. The repertoire holds nearly 110,000 clones, with about 70% as singletons. Study conclusions and caveats: Researchers reported that a few CMV-associated chains were confirmed in vitro as CMV antigen-specific. Most TCR sequences showed up rarely, but some public TCRs showed up in many donors.

Looked up from germline, CDR1 is MGHDK and CDR2 is SYGVNS. Trimming took off 7 bases at V and 1 base at J, with 17 bases between the two ends. The CDR3 covers 16 residues. Comment on this clone: Its target is unknown.

The clonotype originates from a boy between 10 and 17 years old in good health and CMV-seronegative. This chain links TRBV25-1 with TRBJ2-4; TRBD1 might be the D (5 bases). Source material: PBMCs. The CDR3 protein is CASTQSGAGAKNIQYF. The CDR3 DNA reads TGTGCCAGCACCCAATCTGGGGCCGGGGCCAAAAACATTCAGTACTTC.